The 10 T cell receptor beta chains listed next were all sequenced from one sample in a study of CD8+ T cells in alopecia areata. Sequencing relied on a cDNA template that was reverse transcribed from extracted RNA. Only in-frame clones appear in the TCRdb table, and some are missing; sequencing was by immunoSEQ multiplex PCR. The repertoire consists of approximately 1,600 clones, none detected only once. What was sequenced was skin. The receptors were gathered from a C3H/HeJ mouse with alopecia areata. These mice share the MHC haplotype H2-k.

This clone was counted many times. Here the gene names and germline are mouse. The CDR3 sequence: CAWSPLGGNEQYF. The DNA read from the CDR3 is TGTGCCTGGAGCCCACTGGGGGGGAAT. V is TRBV31 and J is TRBJ2-7; TRBD2 aligns across 10 bases. The observed sequence ends 4 residues before the CDR3 terminus, with the missing tail filled in from the germline J gene. From germline, CDR1 is GKSSPN and CDR2 SITVG. The CDR3 length is 13 residues.

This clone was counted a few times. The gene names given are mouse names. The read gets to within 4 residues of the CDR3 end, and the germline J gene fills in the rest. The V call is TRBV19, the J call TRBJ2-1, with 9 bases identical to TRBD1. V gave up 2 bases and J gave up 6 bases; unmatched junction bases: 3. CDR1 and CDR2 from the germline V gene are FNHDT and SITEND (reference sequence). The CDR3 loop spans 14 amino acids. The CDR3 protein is CASSMGTGLAEQFF. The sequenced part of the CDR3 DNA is TGTGCCAGCAGTATGGGGACAGGGCTTGCT.

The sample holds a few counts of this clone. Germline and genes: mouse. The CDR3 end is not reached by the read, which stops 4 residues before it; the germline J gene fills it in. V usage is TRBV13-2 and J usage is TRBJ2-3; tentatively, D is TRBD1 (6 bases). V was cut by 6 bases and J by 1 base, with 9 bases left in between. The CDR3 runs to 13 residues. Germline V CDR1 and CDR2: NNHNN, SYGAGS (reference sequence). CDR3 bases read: TGTGCCAGCGCCCGACAGGGTGCAGAA. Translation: CASARQGAE. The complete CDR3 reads CASARQGAETLYF.

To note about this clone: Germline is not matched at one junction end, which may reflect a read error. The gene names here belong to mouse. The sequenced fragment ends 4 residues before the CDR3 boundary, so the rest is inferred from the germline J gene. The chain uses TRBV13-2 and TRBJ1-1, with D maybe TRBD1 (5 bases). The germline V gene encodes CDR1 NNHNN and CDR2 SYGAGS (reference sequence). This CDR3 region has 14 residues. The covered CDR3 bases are TGTGCCAGCAGTGAGGGACTGGGGGGGAGA. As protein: CASSEGLGGR. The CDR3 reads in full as CASSEGLGGREVFF.

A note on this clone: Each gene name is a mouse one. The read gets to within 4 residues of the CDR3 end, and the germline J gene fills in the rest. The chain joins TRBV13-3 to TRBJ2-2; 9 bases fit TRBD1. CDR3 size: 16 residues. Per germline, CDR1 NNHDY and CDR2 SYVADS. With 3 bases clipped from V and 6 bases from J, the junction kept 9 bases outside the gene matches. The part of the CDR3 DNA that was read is TGTGCCAGCAGTGGCTACAGGGACAGGGAGCCCGGG. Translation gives CASSGYRDREPG. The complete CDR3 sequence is CASSGYRDREPGQLYF.

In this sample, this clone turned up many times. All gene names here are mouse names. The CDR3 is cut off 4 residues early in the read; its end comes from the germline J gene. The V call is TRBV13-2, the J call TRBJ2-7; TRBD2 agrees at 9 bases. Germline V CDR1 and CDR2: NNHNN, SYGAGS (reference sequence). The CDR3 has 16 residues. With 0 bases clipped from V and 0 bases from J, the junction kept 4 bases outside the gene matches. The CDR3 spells CASGDANWGVSYEQYF. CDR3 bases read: TGTGCCAGCGGTGATGCAAACTGGGGGGTCTCCTAT.

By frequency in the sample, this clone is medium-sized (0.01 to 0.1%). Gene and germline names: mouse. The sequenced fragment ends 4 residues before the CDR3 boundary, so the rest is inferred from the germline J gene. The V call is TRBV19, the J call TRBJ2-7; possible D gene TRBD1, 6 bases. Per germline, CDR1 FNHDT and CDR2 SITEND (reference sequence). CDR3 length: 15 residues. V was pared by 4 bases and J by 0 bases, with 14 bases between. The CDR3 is CASSPLDRSSYEQYF. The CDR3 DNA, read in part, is TGTGCCAGCAGTCCACTTGACAGGAGCTCCTAT.

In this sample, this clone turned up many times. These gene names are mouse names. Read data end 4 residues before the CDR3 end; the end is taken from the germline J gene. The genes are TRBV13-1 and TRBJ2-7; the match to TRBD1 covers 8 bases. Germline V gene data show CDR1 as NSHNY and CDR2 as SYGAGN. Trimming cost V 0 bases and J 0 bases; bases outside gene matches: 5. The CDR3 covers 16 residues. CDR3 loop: CASSDAHRGSSYEQYF. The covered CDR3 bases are TGTGCCAGCAGTGATGCACACAGGGGGAGCTCCTAT.

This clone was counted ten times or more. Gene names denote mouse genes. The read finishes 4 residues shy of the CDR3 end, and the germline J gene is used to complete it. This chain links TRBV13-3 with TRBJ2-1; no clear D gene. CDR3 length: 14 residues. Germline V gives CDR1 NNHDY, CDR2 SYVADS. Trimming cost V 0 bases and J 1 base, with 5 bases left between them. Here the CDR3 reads CASSDGGNYAEQFF. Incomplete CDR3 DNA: TGTGCCAGCAGTGATGGAGGGAACTATGCT.

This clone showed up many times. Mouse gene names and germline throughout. CDR3 DNA (partial): TGTGCCAGCGGTGATGGTGGGGGGAACTATGCT. This gives the protein CASGDGGGNYA. The whole CDR3 region reads CASGDGGGNYAEQFF. This chain uses TRBV13-2 with TRBJ2-1; 7 nucleotides agree with TRBD2. Read sequence stops 4 residues before the CDR3 end, and the germline J gene provides the missing end. Germline lookup yields CDR1 NNHNN and CDR2 SYGAGS (reference sequence). The CDR3 runs 15 residues. J was trimmed by 1 base and V by 0 bases; bases with no gene match: 1.